This T cell receptor (beta chain) was obtained from a study of T cell repertoires in cytomegalovirus infection (dated by TCRdb to 2018 to 2020). Context from the whole study: Because public TCR beta signatures pointed to carriage of CMV infection together with the matching HLA type, the HLA type of each donor mattered for the analysis. Here is what the overall study found, with its caveats: The ex vivo response was dominated by HLA-C-restricted CMV-specific TCR beta clonotypes, and the single most frequent clonotype in two of eight donors was supplied by these HLA-C-restricted clonotypes. In both this cohort and an independent roughly 330-donor cohort, the cumulative frequency of public TCR beta family members distinguished carriers of CMV infection plus the relevant HLA type.

Concerning this clonotype: Its antigen has not been determined. No per-base quality is available; no much larger clone lies one base away.

Via the germline V gene, CDR1 is MDHEN and CDR2 SYDVKM. Unmatched junction bases come to 14, with V trimmed by 10 bases and J by 6 bases. From the cysteine up to the phenylalanine, the CDR3 has a length of 16 residues. Only CDR3 DNA remains: 48 bases, in frame from the first base. These reads were obtained on an Illumina HiSeq 1500. TCRdb itself trimmed the public reads at Q25 with fastp, ran MiXCR and retained productive beta chains. CDR3 protein sequences are deduplicated, and each keeps its most common genes and DNA. The sample has under 200,000 distinct CDR3 sequences on record, roughly 9.8% of them singletons. Clones ranked in the top ten supply about 4.2% of the sample.

The clonotype originates from a human donor in good health (CMV status not recorded). Some clones in this sample may be carry-over from other donors' samples. Sequencing used PBMCs. The chain is made from TRBV28 and TRBJ1-6; 8 central bases correspond to TRBD1. The CDR3 protein: CATKPPGQAPNSPLHF. The DNA is TGTGCCACCAAACCACCGGGACAGGCACCTAATTCACCCCTCCACTTT.